This TCR beta chain was found in a study of radiation and T cells in renal cell carcinoma. Study as a whole: Nephrectomy followed 15 Gy stereotactic body radiation by 4 weeks. Study-level results: Without pretreatment biopsies, baseline tumor clonotype presence was undetermined. From baseline, blood top tumor clonotypes peaked at 2 weeks post-radiation.

Assay used: immunoSEQ multiplex PCR; TCRdb lists only in-frame clones, some missing. The repertoire holds 100,000 to 150,000 clones, roughly four fifths seen once, with 5% to 6.5% in the top ten. A word on this clone: Its target is not known.

Regarding time point: blood 2 weeks post-SBRT. Stated treatment: 15 Gy SBRT to primary tumor, nephrectomy 4 weeks later. The patient's renal cell carcinoma had clear cell pathology. The sequence was obtained from a man aged 50-60 years with renal cell carcinoma. This specimen consisted of blood, obtained from a patient whose treatment included radiotherapy and nephrectomy.

CDR3 sequence reads: CASSQTPSSGSPQETQYF. The DNA of the CDR3 is TGCGCCAGCAGCCAGACACCCTCTAGCGGGAGTCCCCAAGAGACCCAGTACTTC. This chain links TRBV4-1 with TRBJ2-5; 10 bases match TRBD2. CDR3 length: 18 residues. The ends lost 3 bases at V and 1 base at J; junction bases unmatched: 11. CDR1 is MGHRA and CDR2 is YSYEKL in the germline V gene.